The table lists the clone carrying this TCR beta chain with a few counts. Its antigen is unidentified. The sample originates from a study of molecular identifiers for immune sequencing clone quantification. Overall study findings and caveats: Highly expanded clones may be undercounted when identical TCR molecules share barcodes.

Isolation of naive CD8 T cells was achieved by sorting on a CD8+CD4-CCR7+CD45RA+ phenotype. TCRdb analysed the PCR reads with MiXCR anew, one entry per CDR3 protein. The data hold about half a million distinct CDR3 sequences, with 25% observed a single time. V lost 5 bases and J lost 5; bases outside the gene matches: 6. The CDR3 is 15 residues long. CDR1 and CDR2 from the germline V gene are KGHSH and LQKENI. The sample was naive CD8+ T cells from blood, with Jurkat cell RNA spiked in. Subset described: FACS-sorted CD8+CD4-CCR7+CD45RA+ naive T cells. The sequence was obtained from a human donor in good health. Some libraries in this study had Jurkat cell RNA spiked in. J is TRBJ2-3 and V is TRBV18; TRBD1 matches 11 bases. This CDR3 is CASSSPGQGGDTQYF. CDR3 in DNA: TGTGCCAGCTCATCTCCGGGACAGGGGGGAGATACGCAGTATTTT.